Listed here are 30 T cell receptor beta chains from one sample, sequenced in a study of cytomegalovirus exposure and HLA in healthy donors. Both 60 Vbeta primers and 13 Jbeta primers went into the PCR. The protocol was immunoSEQ multiplex PCR, while the TCRdb copy is restricted to in-frame clones and leaves out a portion. This repertoire shows around 87,000 clones, approximately 80% found once; its top ten account for about 3.1%. Sequences were obtained from PBMCs. Every receptor here comes from a man in his forties in good health and CMV-seronegative.

This chain links TRBV9 with TRBJ2-3, with D tentatively TRBD1 (5 bases). The CDR3 runs to 12 residues. V was cut by 0 bases and J by 6 bases, with 5 bases left in between. Germline lookup yields CDR1 SGDLS and CDR2 YYNGEE. The CDR3 bases are TGTGCCAGCAGCGTAGAGGGGGATACGCAGTATTTT. It specifies CASSVEGDTQYF.

The chain joins TRBV7-3 to TRBJ1-3; D may be TRBD1 (5 bases). Between the trimmed V and J ends, which lost 5 bases and 0 bases, there was a span of 11 bases. Germline assignment: CDR1 SGHTA and CDR2 FQGTGA. The CDR3 is made up of 15 amino acids. CDR3 DNA sequence: TGTGCCAGCAGCCAAGGGGCCAGCTCTGGAAACACCATATATTTT. Translating gives CASSQGASSGNTIYF. The complete variable domain, with remaining parts taken from reference TRBV7-3 and TRBJ1-3, reads GAGVSQTPSNKVTEKGKYVELRCDPISGHTALYWYRQSLGQGPEFLIYFQGTGAADDSGLPNDRFFAVRPEGSVSTLKIQRTERGDSAVYLCASSQGASSGNTIYFGEGSWLTVV.

The gene calls are TRBV5-6 and TRBJ2-5; 7 bases agree with TRBD1. Judging by the DNA end, TRBJ2-7 fits better; the J call may be wrong. Germline V gene data show CDR1 as SGHDT and CDR2 as YYEEEE. The CDR3 length is 13 residues. The CDR3 DNA is TGTGCCAGCAGCTTGGAAGGGGGCCTCGAGCAGTACTTC. Translation: CASSLEGGLEQYF.

The CDR3 bases are TGTGCCAGCAGCCTGGGGACTAGCGGGCAGTACTTC. Protein: CASSLGTSGQYF. J is TRBJ2-7 and V is TRBV11-2; 11 nucleotides match TRBD2. There are 12 residues in the CDR3. The germline V gene encodes CDR1 SGHAT and CDR2 FQNNGV. The trim removed 5 bases at V and 9 bases at J, leaving 3 bases unmatched.

The chain joins TRBV7-6 to TRBJ1-4; D might be TRBD1 (6 bases). Per germline, CDR1 SGHVS and CDR2 FNYEAQ. Trimming cost V 1 base and J 7 bases, with 16 bases left between them. The CDR3 sequence is 16 residues long. CDR3 protein: CASSLEAAGAGEKLFF. The DNA of the CDR3 is TGTGCCAGCAGCTTAGAGGCGGCAGGGGCCGGTGAAAAACTGTTTTTT.

The DNA for the CDR3 is TGTGCCTGGAGTTGGGAGCGGGGGGGCCGTGCAGATACGCAGTATTTT. Residues: CAWSWERGGRADTQYF. V and J are TRBV30 and TRBJ2-3; TRBD2 aligns across 10 bases. Trimming at V came to 2 bases and at J to 4 bases, leaving 9 bases not matched to a gene. Germline lookup yields CDR1 GTSNPN and CDR2 SVGIG (reference sequence). CDR3 size: 16 residues.

The V gene is TRBV7-2, the J gene TRBJ1-1; TRBD1 might be the D (6 bases). CDR3 length equals 14 residues. The V and J ends lost 8 bases and 1 base respectively, with 14 bases between them. In germline, CDR1 is SGHTA, CDR2 FQGNSA. The CDR3 DNA follows: TGTGCCAGCGGGATTGGACAGCGGAACACTGAAGCTTTCTTT. It specifies CASGIGQRNTEAFF.

This clone appeared once. This chain connects TRBV5-6 to TRBJ1-4; a possible D gene is TRBD1 (5 bases). The germline V and J ends were trimmed by 0 bases and 5 bases, with 8 bases remaining between them. The CDR3 loop spans 14 amino acids. Germline V gives CDR1 SGHDT, CDR2 YYEEEE. The CDR3 spells CASSLGQLNEKLFF. As DNA, the CDR3 is TGTGCCAGCAGCTTGGGACAGCTAAATGAAAAACTGTTTTTT.

This chain links TRBV5-1 with TRBJ2-3; 8 positions match TRBD2. Trimming took 4 bases from V and 5 from J; bases not matched to a gene: 9. The CDR3 loop spans 15 amino acids. The germline gives CDR1 SGHRS, CDR2 YFSETQ. CDR3 residues: CASSPPGGAQDTQYF. DNA for the CDR3: TGCGCCAGCAGCCCGCCCGGGGGGGCCCAAGATACGCAGTATTTT. Full variable domain (remainder filled in from reference TRBV5-1 and TRBJ2-3): KAGVTQTPRYLIKTRGQQVTLSCSPISGHRSVSWYQQTPGQGLQFLFEYFSETQRNKGNFPGRFSGRQFSNSRSEMNVSTLELGDSALYLCASSPPGGAQDTQYFGPGTRLTVL.

This chain connects TRBV4-1 to TRBJ2-7; 7 nucleotides line up with TRBD1. The CDR3 consists of 13 residues. After removal of 4 bases from V and 2 bases from J, the junction contained 2 bases not matched to a gene. Germline V gene lookup returns CDR1 MGHRA and CDR2 YSYEKL. The CDR3 nucleotides are TGCGCCAGCAGCCCCACAGGGGCCTACGAGCAGTACTTC. Its translation: CASSPTGAYEQYF.

The chain is built from TRBV7-9 and TRBJ1-2; D is perhaps TRBD1 (6 bases). Germline CDR1 is SEHNR and CDR2 is FQNEAQ (reference sequence). This CDR3 region has 13 residues. Trimming pared 4 bases from V and 4 bases from J, leaving 10 bases between. The CDR3 DNA is TGTGCCAGCAGCTCGCGAGGGGGCTATGGCTACACCTTC. It codes for CASSSRGGYGYTF.

The chain recombines TRBV2 with TRBJ1-2; TRBD1 aligns across 9 bases. CDR1 is SNHLY, CDR2 FYNNEI, per germline. The trim removed 6 bases at V and 5 bases at J, leaving 4 bases unmatched. The CDR3 covers 13 residues. The CDR3, as DNA: TGTGCCAGCAGGGGGACAGGGTTATATGGCTACACCTTC. Protein product: CASRGTGLYGYTF.

This chain connects TRBV5-4 to TRBJ1-1; D remains unclear. The CDR3 covers 13 residues. Germline assignment: CDR1 SGHNT and CDR2 YYREEE (reference sequence). V was trimmed by 4 bases and J by 3 bases, leaving 10 bases between them. The CDR3 DNA reads TGTGCCAGCAGCATCAGCGGAGACACTGAAGCTTTCTTT. This gives the protein CASSISGDTEAFF.

V usage is TRBV19 and J usage is TRBJ2-1; 9 nucleotides align to TRBD1. V lost 5 bases, J lost 0 bases, and 2 bases stayed unmatched. Germline V lookup: CDR1 LNHDA, CDR2 SQIVND (reference sequence). The CDR3 covers 15 residues. The DNA for the CDR3 is TGTGCCAGTAGTCTGGACAGGGGCTCCTACAATGAGCAGTTCTTC. Translating gives CASSLDRGSYNEQFF.

The chain recombines TRBV5-6 with TRBJ1-6; TRBD1 matches 8 bases. CDR1 and CDR2 from the germline V gene are SGHDT and YYEEEE. The CDR3 runs to 15 residues. J gave up 6 bases and V 1 base, and 3 bases lay outside the gene matches. The CDR3 sequence is CASSLRQGLNSPLHF. As DNA, the CDR3 is TGTGCCAGCAGCTTGCGACAGGGGCTTAATTCACCCCTCCACTTT.

J is TRBJ1-1 and V is TRBV11-1; D is unresolved. V lost 0 bases, J lost 0 bases, and 14 bases lay in between. The CDR3 runs 17 residues. Germline lookup yields CDR1 SGHAT and CDR2 FQDESV (reference sequence). The chain's CDR3 is CASSLALVTILNTEAFF. The CDR3 DNA reads TGTGCCAGCAGCTTAGCGCTAGTGACCATCTTGAACACTGAAGCTTTCTTT.

The chain carries TRBV5-1 and TRBJ2-7; TRBD1 aligns across 9 bases. The CDR3 loop spans 13 amino acids. The V gene's germline CDR1 is SGHRS and CDR2 YFSETQ. V lost 3 bases, J lost 7 bases, and 5 bases stayed unmatched. CDR3 DNA sequence: TGCGCCAGCAGCTGGACAGGGGTAGGGGAGCAGTACTTC. It encodes CASSWTGVGEQYF.

The chain carries TRBV19 and TRBJ1-5; perhaps TRBD1 as D (6 bases). Per germline, CDR1 LNHDA and CDR2 SQIVND (reference sequence). Trimming stripped 5 bases from V and 0 bases from J, with 8 bases between. The CDR3 sequence is 14 residues long. The CDR3, as DNA: TGTGCCAGTAGTCGGACAGCTAGCAATCAGCCCCAGCATTTT. Its protein is CASSRTASNQPQHF.

The V gene is TRBV14, the J gene TRBJ2-3; possible D gene TRBD2, 6 bases. Trimming took off 4 bases at V and 3 bases at J, with 14 bases between the two ends. The germline V gene encodes CDR1 SGHDN and CDR2 FVKESK. The CDR3 has 15 residues. The CDR3 DNA reads as TGTGCCAGCAGCCCCTTCGTTGCGGGAACAGATACGCAGTATTTT. Amino acid sequence: CASSPFVAGTDTQYF.

This clone was observed a single time. The chain uses TRBV5-1 and TRBJ2-7, with D possibly matching TRBD2 (7 bases). Germline CDR1 and CDR2: SGHRS and YFSETQ. V lost 5 bases, J lost 3 bases, and 15 bases lay in between. The CDR3 covers 14 residues. In DNA form, the CDR3 reads TGCGCCAGCAGGGAGGGGGGGGGCTTCTACGAGCAGTACTTC. Translating gives CASREGGGFYEQYF.

The chain carries TRBV7-6 and TRBJ2-1, with 10 bases that match TRBD2. From germline, CDR1 is SGHVS and CDR2 FNYEAQ. CDR3 length: 14 residues. Unmatched junction bases numbered 3, after V lost 7 bases and J lost 3 bases. In DNA form, the CDR3 reads TGTGCCAGCACCGCTAGCGGGGGCTACAATGAGCAGTTCTTC. Translating it yields CASTASGGYNEQFF. The full variable domain, its missing parts supplied by reference TRBV7-6 and TRBJ2-1, is GAGVSQSPRYKVTKRGQDVALRCDPISGHVSLYWYRQALGQGPEFLTYFNYEAQQDKSGLPNDRFSAERPEGSISTLTIQRTEQRDSAMYRCASTASGGYNEQFFGPGTRLTVL.

This clone was counted a single time. This rearrangement joins TRBV6-1 to TRBJ2-1, with 7 positions matching TRBD1. Trimming removed 2 bases from V and 13 bases from J; junction bases left unmatched: 5. Germline lookup yields CDR1 MNHNS and CDR2 SASEGT. The CDR3 runs 12 residues. CDR3 loop: CASSEIKGAQFF. The CDR3 DNA sequence: TGTGCCAGCAGTGAAATAAAGGGGGCCCAGTTCTTC.

The chain recombines TRBV7-2 with TRBJ2-7; TRBD2 agrees at 9 bases. The CDR3 runs 19 residues. CDR1 SGHTA and CDR2 FQGNSA come from the germline V gene. Unmatched junction bases numbered 21, after V lost 5 bases and J lost 4 bases. CDR3 DNA: TGTGCCAGCAGCCTCCAATTCACCAGAGGAGCGGGGGGAGCATACGAGCAGTACTTC. As protein: CASSLQFTRGAGGAYEQYF. Complete variable domain (other parts from reference TRBV7-2 and TRBJ2-7): GAGVSQSPSNKVTEKGKDVELRCDPISGHTALYWYRQSLGQGLEFLIYFQGNSAPDKSGLPSDRFSAERTGGSVSTLTIQRTQQEDSAVYLCASSLQFTRGAGGAYEQYFGPGTRLTVT.

The chain uses TRBV5-3 and TRBJ2-7; 8 positions match TRBD1. TRBV5-3 is an ORF; its function is uncertain. V lost 0 bases, J lost 6 bases, and 11 bases stayed unmatched. CDR3 size: 16 residues. The DNA for the CDR3 is TGTGCCAGAAGCTTGGTAGGCGGGACAGGTCTATCCGAGCAGTACTTC. Its protein is CARSLVGGTGLSEQYF.

The V call is TRBV30, the J call TRBJ1-4; 7 bases are a match to TRBD1. Germline loops: CDR1 GTSNPN, CDR2 SVGIG (reference sequence). The V and J ends lost 2 bases and 12 bases, in that order; junction bases with no gene match: 6. There are 12 residues in the CDR3. The CDR3 nucleotides read TGTGCCTGGAGTACAGGGGCGGTTCAACTGTTTTTT. This gives the protein CAWSTGAVQLFF.

This clone came up a few times. The chain recombines TRBV5-5 with TRBJ1-5, with unresolved D. This CDR3 contains 13 residues. Germline CDR1 reads SGHKS; CDR2 reads YYEKEE (reference sequence). Trimming removed 2 bases at V and 4 bases at J, with 7 bases between. This CDR3 reads CASSFTRNQPQHF. For the CDR3, the DNA is TGTGCCAGCAGCTTTACAAGAAATCAGCCCCAGCATTTT.

V and J are TRBV11-2 and TRBJ1-1; the match to TRBD1 covers 8 bases. Germline-derived CDR1 and CDR2 are SGHAT and FQNNGV. This CDR3 is built from 13 residues. V lost 6 bases to trimming and J lost 6 bases; unmatched junction nucleotides: 6. The CDR3 nucleotides read TGTGCCAGCAGTTCCCAGGGGGCGGCTGAAGCTTTCTTT. Protein sequence: CASSSQGAAEAFF.

The chain employs TRBV7-6 and TRBJ2-1; 13 bases agree with TRBD2. Germline V gives CDR1 SGHVS, CDR2 FNYEAQ. The CDR3 covers 17 residues. Unmatched junction bases numbered 5, after V lost 0 bases and J lost 6 bases. The CDR3, as DNA: TGTGCCAGCAGCTTAGCTACTAGCGGGGGGGCCTTCAATGAGCAGTTCTTC. Translation: CASSLATSGGAFNEQFF.

In the case of this clone: Its ends do not fully match the called genes, so a read error is possible. The V gene is TRBV7-9, the J gene TRBJ2-7; TRBD2 might be the D (6 bases). Germline loops: CDR1 SEHNR, CDR2 FQNEAQ (reference sequence). The CDR3 is made up of 16 amino acids. In DNA, the CDR3 is TGTTCCAGCAGCCCCCCCGGGGACTTCTATACCTACGAGCAGTACTTC. Its protein is CSSSPPGDFYTYEQYF.

The chain is built from TRBV7-3 and TRBJ2-7; D not certain. The CDR3 spans 14 residues. Trimming took 5 bases from V and 0 from J, leaving 11 bases between them. Per germline, CDR1 SGHTA and CDR2 FQGTGA. CDR3 in DNA: TGTGCCAGCAGCCCCGGAGTTAGCTCCTACGAGCAGTACTTC. Protein product: CASSPGVSSYEQYF.